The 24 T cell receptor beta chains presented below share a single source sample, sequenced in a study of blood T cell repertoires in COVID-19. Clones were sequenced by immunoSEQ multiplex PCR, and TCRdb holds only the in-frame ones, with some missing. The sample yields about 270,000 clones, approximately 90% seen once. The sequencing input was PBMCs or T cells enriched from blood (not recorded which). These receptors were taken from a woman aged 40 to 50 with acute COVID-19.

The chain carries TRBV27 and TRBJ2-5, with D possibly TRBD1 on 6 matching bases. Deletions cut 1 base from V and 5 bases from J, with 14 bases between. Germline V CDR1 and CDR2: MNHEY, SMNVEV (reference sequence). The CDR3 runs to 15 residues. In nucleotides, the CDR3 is TGTGCCAGCAGTTTATTGGGCAGGGGAGAGGAGACCCAGTACTTC. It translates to CASSLLGRGEETQYF.

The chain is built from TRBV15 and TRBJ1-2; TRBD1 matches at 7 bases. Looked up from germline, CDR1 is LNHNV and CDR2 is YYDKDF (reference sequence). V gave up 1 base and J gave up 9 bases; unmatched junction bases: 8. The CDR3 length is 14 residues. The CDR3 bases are TGTGCCACCAGCAGAGGGGGACAGTCTATAAGCTACACCTTC. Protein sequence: CATSRGGQSISYTF.

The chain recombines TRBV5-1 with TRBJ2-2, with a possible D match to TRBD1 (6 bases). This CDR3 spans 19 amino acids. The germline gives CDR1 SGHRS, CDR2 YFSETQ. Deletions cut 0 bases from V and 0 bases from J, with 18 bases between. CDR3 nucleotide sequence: TGCGCCAGCAGCTTGGGGAAGTGGGTCAGGGGATCGAACACCGGGGAGCTGTTTTTT. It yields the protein CASSLGKWVRGSNTGELFF.

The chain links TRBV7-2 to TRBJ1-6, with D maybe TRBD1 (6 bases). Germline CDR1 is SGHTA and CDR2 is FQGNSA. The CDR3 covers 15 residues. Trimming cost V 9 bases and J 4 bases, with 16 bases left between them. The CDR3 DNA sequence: TGTGCCAGTCAACTCCAGGGGTGGTATAATTCACCCCTCCACTTT. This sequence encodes CASQLQGWYNSPLHF.

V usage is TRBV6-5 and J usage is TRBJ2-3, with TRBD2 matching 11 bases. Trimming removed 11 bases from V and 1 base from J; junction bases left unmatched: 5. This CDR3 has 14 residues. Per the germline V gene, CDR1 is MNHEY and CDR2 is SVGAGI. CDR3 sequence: CAGSLAGGTDTQYF. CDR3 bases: TGTGCCGGCTCACTAGCGGGGGGCACAGATACGCAGTATTTT.

The CDR3 sequence is CAWRGDRGVNTEAFF. DNA for the CDR3: TGTGCCTGGAGGGGAGACAGGGGGGTGAACACTGAAGCTTTCTTT. This chain links TRBV30 with TRBJ1-1, with 9 bases matching TRBD1. This CDR3 contains 15 residues. CDR1 and CDR2 (germline): GTSNPN, SVGIG (reference sequence). V lost 3 bases and J lost 0; bases outside the gene matches: 5.

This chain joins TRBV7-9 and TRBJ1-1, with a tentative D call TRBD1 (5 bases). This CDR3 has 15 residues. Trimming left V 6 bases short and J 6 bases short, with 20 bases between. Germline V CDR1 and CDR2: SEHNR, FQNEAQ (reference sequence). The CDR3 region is CASSNPIGGDAEAFF. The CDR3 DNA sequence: TGTGCCAGCAGTAATCCCATCGGAGGGGATGCTGAAGCTTTCTTT.

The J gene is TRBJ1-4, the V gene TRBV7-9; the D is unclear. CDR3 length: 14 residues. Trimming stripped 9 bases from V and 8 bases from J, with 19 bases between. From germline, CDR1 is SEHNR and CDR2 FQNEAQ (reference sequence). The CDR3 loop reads CASASGIRVEKLFF. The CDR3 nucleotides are TGTGCCAGTGCCTCGGGAATTCGGGTCGAAAAACTGTTTTTT.

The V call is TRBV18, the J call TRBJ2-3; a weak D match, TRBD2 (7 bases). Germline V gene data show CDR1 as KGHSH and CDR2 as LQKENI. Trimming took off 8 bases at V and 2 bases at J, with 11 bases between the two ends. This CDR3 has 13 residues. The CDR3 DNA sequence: TGTGCCAGCCACAGGGACTACACAGATACGCAGTATTTT. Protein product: CASHRDYTDTQYF.

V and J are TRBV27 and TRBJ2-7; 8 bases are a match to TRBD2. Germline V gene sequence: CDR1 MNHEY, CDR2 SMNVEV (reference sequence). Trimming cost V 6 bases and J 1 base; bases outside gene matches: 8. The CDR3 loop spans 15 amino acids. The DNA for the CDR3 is TGTGCCAGCAGCTATTCTAGCGGGCTGTCCTACGAGCAGTACTTC. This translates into CASSYSSGLSYEQYF.

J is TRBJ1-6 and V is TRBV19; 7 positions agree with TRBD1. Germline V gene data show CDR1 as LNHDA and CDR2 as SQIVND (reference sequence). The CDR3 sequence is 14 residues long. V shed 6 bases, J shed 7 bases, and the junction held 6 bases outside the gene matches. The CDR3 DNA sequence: TGTGCCAGTAGGACCGGGACAGAGAATTCACCCCTCCACTTT. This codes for CASRTGTENSPLHF. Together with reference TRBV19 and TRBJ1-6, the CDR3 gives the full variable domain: DGGITQSPKYLFRKEGQNVTLSCEQNLNHDAMYWYRQDPGQGLRLIYYSQIVNDFQKGDIAEGYSVSREKKESFPLTVTSAQKNPTAFYLCASRTGTENSPLHFGNGTRLTVT.

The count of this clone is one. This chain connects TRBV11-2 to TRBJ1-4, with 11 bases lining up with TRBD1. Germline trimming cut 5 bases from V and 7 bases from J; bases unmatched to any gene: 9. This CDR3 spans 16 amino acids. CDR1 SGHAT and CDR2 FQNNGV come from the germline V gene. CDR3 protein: CASSLRGGQGVEKLFF. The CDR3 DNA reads TGTGCCAGCAGCCTCAGGGGGGGACAGGGGGTTGAAAAACTGTTTTTT.

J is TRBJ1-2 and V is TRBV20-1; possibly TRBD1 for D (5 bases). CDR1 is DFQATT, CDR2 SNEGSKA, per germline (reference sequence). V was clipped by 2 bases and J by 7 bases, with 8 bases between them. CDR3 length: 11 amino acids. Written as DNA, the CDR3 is TGCAGTGCTAGATCGGGGGTTGGCTACACCTTC. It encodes CSARSGVGYTF.

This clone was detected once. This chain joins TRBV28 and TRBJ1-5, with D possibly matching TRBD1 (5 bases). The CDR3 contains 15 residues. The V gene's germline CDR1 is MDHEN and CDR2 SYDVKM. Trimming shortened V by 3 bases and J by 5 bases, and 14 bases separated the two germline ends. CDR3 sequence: CASSFSGRGDQPQHF. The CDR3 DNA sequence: TGTGCCAGCAGTTTCTCTGGGAGGGGAGATCAGCCCCAGCATTTT.

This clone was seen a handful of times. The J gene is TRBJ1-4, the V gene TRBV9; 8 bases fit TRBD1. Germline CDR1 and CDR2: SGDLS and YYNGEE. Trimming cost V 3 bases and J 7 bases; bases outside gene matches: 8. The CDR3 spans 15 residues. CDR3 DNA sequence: TGTGCCAGCAGCGCCCAGGGGGCCAGAGGTGAAAAACTGTTTTTT. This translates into CASSAQGARGEKLFF.

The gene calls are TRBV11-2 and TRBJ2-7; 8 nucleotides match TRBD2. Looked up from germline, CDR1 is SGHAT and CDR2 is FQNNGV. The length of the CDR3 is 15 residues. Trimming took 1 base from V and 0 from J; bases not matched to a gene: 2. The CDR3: CASSLGSGSSYEQYF. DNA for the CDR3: TGTGCCAGCAGCTTAGGCAGCGGGAGCTCCTACGAGCAGTACTTC.

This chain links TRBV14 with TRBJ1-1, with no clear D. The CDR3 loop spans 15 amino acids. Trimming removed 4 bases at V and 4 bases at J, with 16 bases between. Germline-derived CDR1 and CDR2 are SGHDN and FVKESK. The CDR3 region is CASSPRSVRSTEAFF. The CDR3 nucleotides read TGTGCCAGCAGCCCCAGATCAGTTCGGAGCACTGAAGCTTTCTTT.

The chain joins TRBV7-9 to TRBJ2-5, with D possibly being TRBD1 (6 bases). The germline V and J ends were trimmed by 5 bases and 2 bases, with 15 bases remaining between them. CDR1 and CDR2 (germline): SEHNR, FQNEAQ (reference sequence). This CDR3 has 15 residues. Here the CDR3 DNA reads TGTGCCAGCAGCGCTCCCGGGACACTACAAGAGACCCAGTACTTC. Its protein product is CASSAPGTLQETQYF.

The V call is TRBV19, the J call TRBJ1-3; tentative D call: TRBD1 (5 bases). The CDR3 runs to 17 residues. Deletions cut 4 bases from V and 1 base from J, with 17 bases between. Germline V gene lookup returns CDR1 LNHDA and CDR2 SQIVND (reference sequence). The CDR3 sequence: CASSTLTTAPSGNTIYF. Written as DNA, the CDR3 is TGTGCCAGTAGTACCCTTACGACAGCACCTTCTGGAAACACCATATATTTT.

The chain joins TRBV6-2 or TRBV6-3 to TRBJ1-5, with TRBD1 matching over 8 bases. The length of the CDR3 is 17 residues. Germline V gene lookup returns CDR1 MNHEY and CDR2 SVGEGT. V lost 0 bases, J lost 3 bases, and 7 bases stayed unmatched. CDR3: CASSYSQGQATNQPQHF. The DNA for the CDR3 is TGTGCCAGCAGTTACTCCCAGGGACAGGCAACCAATCAGCCCCAGCATTTT.

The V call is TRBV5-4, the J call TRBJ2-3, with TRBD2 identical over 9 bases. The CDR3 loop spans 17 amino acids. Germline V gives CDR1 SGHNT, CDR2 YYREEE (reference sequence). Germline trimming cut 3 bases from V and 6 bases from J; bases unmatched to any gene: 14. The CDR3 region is CASSSARASGVSDTQYF. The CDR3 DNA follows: TGTGCCAGCAGCTCCGCCCGGGCTAGCGGGGTATCCGATACGCAGTATTTT.

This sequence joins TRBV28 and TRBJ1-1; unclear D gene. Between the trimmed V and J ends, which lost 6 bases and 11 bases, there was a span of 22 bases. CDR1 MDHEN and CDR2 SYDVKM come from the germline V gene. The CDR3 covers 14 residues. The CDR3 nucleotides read TGTGCCAGCAGGTCCTCCCTACGACCCCCCGGGGCTTTCTTT. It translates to CASRSSLRPPGAFF.

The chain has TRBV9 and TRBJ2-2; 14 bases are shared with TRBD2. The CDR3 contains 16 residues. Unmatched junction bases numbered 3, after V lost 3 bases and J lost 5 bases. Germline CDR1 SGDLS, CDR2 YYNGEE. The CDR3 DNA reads TGTGCCAGCAGCGGACTAGCGGGGGGGCCGACCGGGGAGCTGTTTTTT. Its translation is CASSGLAGGPTGELFF.

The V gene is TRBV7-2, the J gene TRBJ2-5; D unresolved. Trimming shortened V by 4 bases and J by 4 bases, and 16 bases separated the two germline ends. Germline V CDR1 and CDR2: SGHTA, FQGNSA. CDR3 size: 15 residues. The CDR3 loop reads CASSSQGGGRETQYF. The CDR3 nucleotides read TGTGCCAGCAGCTCCCAAGGTGGCGGTCGAGAGACCCAGTACTTC.